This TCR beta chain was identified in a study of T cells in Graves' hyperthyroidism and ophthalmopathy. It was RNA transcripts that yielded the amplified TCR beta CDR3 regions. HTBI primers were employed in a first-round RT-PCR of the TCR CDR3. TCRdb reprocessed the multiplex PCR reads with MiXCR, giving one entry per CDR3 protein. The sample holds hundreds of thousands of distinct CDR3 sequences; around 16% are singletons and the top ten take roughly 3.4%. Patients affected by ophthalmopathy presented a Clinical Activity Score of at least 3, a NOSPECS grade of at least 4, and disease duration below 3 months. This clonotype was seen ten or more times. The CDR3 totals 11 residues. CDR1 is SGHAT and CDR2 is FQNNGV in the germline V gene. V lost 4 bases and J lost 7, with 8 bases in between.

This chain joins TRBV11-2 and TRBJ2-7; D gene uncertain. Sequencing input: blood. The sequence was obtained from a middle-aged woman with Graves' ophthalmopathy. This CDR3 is CASSSPKEQYF. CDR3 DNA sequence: TGTGCCAGCAGCTCCCCAAAGGAGCAGTACTTC.